One T cell receptor (beta chain) is described in this entry. What it binds is not known. Looked up from germline, CDR1 is SGHKS and CDR2 is YYEKEE (reference sequence). The CDR3 runs to 15 residues. Trimming removed 0 bases at V and 2 bases at J, with 10 bases between. The PCR used 60 Vbeta and 13 Jbeta primers. In the original workflow: Unique TCR beta chains totaled about 73 million in a later count, with around 11 million of them shared. The assay was immunoSEQ multiplex PCR, and TCRdb's table has in-frame clones only and misses some. The D gene and trimming were derived from the DNA, and the V and J assignments and clone size from that table. The table lists roughly 150,000 clones, 80% of them singletons. This sample was included in a study of cytomegalovirus exposure and HLA in healthy donors. Findings and limits, study-wide: Being productive about 90% or about 30% of the time was typical of most TCR beta V segments in an earlier analysis. Excluded: some indistinguishable V segments such as TRBV6-2 and TRBV6-3.

The sequencing sample was made of PBMCs. The sequence derives from a man aged 30 to 45 in good health and CMV-seronegative. This chain joins TRBV5-5 and TRBJ2-3; no clear D gene. DNA for the CDR3: TGTGCCAGCAGCTTGGGACTCTACGACACAGATACGCAGTATTTT. This codes for CASSLGLYDTDTQYF.